This T cell receptor (beta chain) was recorded in a study of vaccination and CD4 T cells after COVID-19. Study information: Median time from COVID diagnosis to post-COVID sampling was under 120 days (35 to 161). Overlapping peptides of the spike proteins of SARS-CoV-2, HCoV-NL63, HCoV-OC43 and HCoV-229E were used for cell stimulation.

Treatment reported: approximately nine-day PBMC culture with coronavirus spike peptide pools or control peptides (ViraFEST assay). Trimming removed 3 bases at V and 0 bases at J, with 12 bases between. The CDR3 is 15 amino acids. CDR1 is WNHNN, CDR2 SYGVQD, per germline (reference sequence). Notes on this clonotype: What it recognizes is unknown.

Scientists ran DNA taken from cultured CD4+ T cells through the Oncomine TCR Beta short-read assay for sequencing. TCRdb itself ran the PCR reads through MiXCR, one entry per CDR3 protein. The profile covers 15,000 to 20,000 distinct CDR3 sequences, with around 40% appearing a single time and 4.5% to 6% taken by the ten largest. This sequence was found in a human donor who had recovered from COVID-19. This specimen was CD4+ T cells from blood, cultured in vitro, taken before SARS-CoV-2 vaccination. This chain connects TRBV10-1 to TRBJ2-7; no definite D call. The DNA for the CDR3 is TGCGCCAGCAGTGAAGGGCTCTCCAGCTCCTACGAGCAGTACTTC. Translating it yields CASSEGLSSSYEQYF.